This T cell receptor (beta chain) is from a study of T cells in Graves' hyperthyroidism and ophthalmopathy. About the study: Peripheral blood was secured at the point of initial diagnosis, before any treatment. Study results and limitations: The model foresaw ophthalmopathy a median around 6.8 months prior to onset.

J lost 8 bases, V lost 5 bases, and 11 bases had no gene match. Germline-derived CDR1 and CDR2 are MDHEN and SYDVKM. This CDR3 spans 14 amino acids. The table lists this clonotype with many counts. Its antigen is undetermined. Regions amplified from RNA transcripts were the TCR beta CDR3 regions. Primed by the HTBI set, a first-round RT-PCR was run on the TCR CDR3. TCRdb reprocessed the multiplex PCR reads via MiXCR and lists one record per CDR3 protein. The sample has about 530,000 distinct CDR3 sequences; 15% to 20% are singletons. With duration under 3 months, ophthalmopathy was active: Clinical Activity Score at least 3, NOSPECS at least 4.

The sequence came from a woman aged 18-29 years with Graves' ophthalmopathy. The specimen sequenced was blood. The chain uses TRBV28 and TRBJ1-1; 7 positions agree with TRBD1. The DNA of the CDR3 is TGTGCCAGCAGTAACAGGGGTATGAGTTCCGAAGCTTTCTTT. It specifies CASSNRGMSSEAFF.